This T cell receptor beta chain was documented in a study of blood T cell repertoires in COVID-19. At the level of the study: Whether acute or convalescent, the COVID-19 samples came from the United States, Italy and Spain. Nucleic acid was either cDNA or gDNA, and it came from T cells, B-cell-depleted T cells, or PBMCs.

CDR1 is LNHDA, CDR2 SQIVND, per germline (reference sequence). The CDR3 spans 15 residues. Trimming took 5 bases from V and 6 from J; bases not matched to a gene: 4. As originally analysed: From reference gene primer amplification, estimates of nucleated cell counts were derived. The method was immunoSEQ multiplex PCR; TCRdb's version includes in-frame clones alone and lacks a portion of them. V and J calls and clone size are copied from that table; D and trimming were computed from the DNA. Of over 400,000 clones in the sample, about 88% were seen once. Participants were aged about 18 to 89 years from around 26 US areas.

The origin of this receptor is an older woman who had recovered from COVID-19. The sequenced sample consisted of PBMCs or T cells enriched from blood (not recorded which). The chain links TRBV19 to TRBJ2-1; 13 positions match TRBD2. In nucleotides, the CDR3 is TGTGCCAGTAGTGGACTAGCGGGGGCGATCAATGAGCAGTTCTTC. It specifies CASSGLAGAINEQFF.